Following are 30 T cell receptor beta chains from one sample sequenced in a study of Ad26.COV2.S vaccination and SARS-CoV-2 variants (dated by TCRdb to 2020 to 2023). Libraries were prepared through the immunoSEQ multiplex PCR assay. TCRdb re-hosts the immuneACCESS table, in-frame sequences only. Its copies lack some clones; in the studies checked, an unresolved V gene accounts for under half of them, and the cause for the rest is not known. Recorded for this sample are approximately 410,000 clones; around 92% of them occurred a single time. The ten largest make up about 1.6% of the sample. The sample's treatment or condition label, decoded: around 19 received Ad26.COV2.S at low or high dose, single or two shots; about 5 received placebo; per-sample allocation not given. Repertoires of vaccine and placebo recipients were sequenced from samples collected on day 63 after the first injection. Sequencing used peripheral blood, obtained in a trial of Ad26.COV2.S vaccine versus placebo. The receptor source for this set is a person between 18 and 65 years old who received the Ad26.COV2.S COVID-19 vaccine or a placebo.

The V and J genes are TRBV2 and TRBJ2-2; TRBD1 aligns across 7 bases. The CDR3 sequence is 16 residues long. V lost 6 bases and J lost 1; bases outside the gene matches: 8. CDR1 is SNHLY, CDR2 FYNNEI, per germline. In nucleotides, the CDR3 is TGTGCCAGCAGAGCCACATGGACAGGGAACACCGGGGAGCTGTTTTTT. Protein: CASRATWTGNTGELFF.

A few counts support this clone. The chain employs TRBV2 and TRBJ1-1; D unclear. This CDR3 comprises 15 residues. The V end lost 4 bases, the J end lost 1 base, and 13 bases lay between the germline ends. CDR1 is SNHLY, CDR2 FYNNEI, per germline. The CDR3 nucleotides are TGTGCCAGCAGTGTCAACAGAAGACCGAACACTGAAGCTTTCTTT. Its protein is CASSVNRRPNTEAFF. Using reference TRBV2 and TRBJ1-1 for the parts outside the CDR3, the full variable domain is EPEVTQTPSHQVTQMGQEVILRCVPISNHLYFYWYRQILGQKVEFLVSFYNNEISEKSEIFDDQFSVERPDGSNFTLKIRSTKLEDSAMYFCASSVNRRPNTEAFFGQGTRLTVV.

The chain joins TRBV20-1 to TRBJ1-1; no clear D. Germline loops: CDR1 DFQATT, CDR2 SNEGSKA (reference sequence). This CDR3 is 11 amino acids long. Trimming removed 6 bases at V and 5 bases at J, with 10 bases between. CDR3 DNA: TGCAGTGCCCAACGTAGAACTGAAGCTTTCTTT. It codes for CSAQRRTEAFF.

CDR3 region: CASSSVRELFF. CDR3 in DNA: TGTGCCAGCAGCTCCGTGCGGGAGCTGTTTTTT. The gene calls are TRBV11-2 and TRBJ2-2; D unresolved. CDR3 length: 11 residues. Germline CDR1 and CDR2: SGHAT and FQNNGV. Trimming took 4 bases from V and 9 from J, leaving 6 bases between them.

This clone was seen more than once but under ten times. This sequence joins TRBV7-9 and TRBJ1-1; the D is unclear. The CDR3 has 14 amino acids. The germline CDR1 and CDR2 sequences are SEHNR and FQNEAQ (reference sequence). V lost 4 bases and J 1 base, leaving 10 bases between the germline ends. CDR3 nucleotide sequence: TGTGCCAGCAGCTCCAACAGTGAGAACACTGAAGCTTTCTTT. The encoded protein is CASSSNSENTEAFF. The variable domain in full, completed from reference TRBV7-9 and TRBJ1-1, reads DTGVSQNPRHKITKRGQNVTFRCDPISEHNRLYWYRQTLGQGPEFLTYFQNEAQLEKSRLLSDRFSAERPKGSFSTLEIQRTEQGDSAMYLCASSSNSENTEAFFGQGTRLTVV.

The chain employs TRBV3-1 (or the pseudogene TRBV3-2) and TRBJ2-4, with no clear D. The CDR3 covers 16 residues. V was trimmed by 3 bases and J by 1 base, leaving 13 bases between them. Germline CDR1 is LGHDT and CDR2 is YNNKEL (reference sequence). The CDR3 DNA reads TGTGCCAGCAGCCATAGTTTGGGGTTGGCCAAAAACATTCAGTACTTC. This gives the protein CASSHSLGLAKNIQYF.

The count of this clone is one. The V and J genes are TRBV21-1 and TRBJ1-4; TRBD1 is the table's D call, not checked against the DNA. TRBV21-1 is tagged as a pseudogene. The CDR3 has 21 residues. CDR3: CASSGWATGGGDWATNEKLFF. The CDR3 bases are TGTGCCAGCAGCGGTTGGGCCACAGGGGGCGGAGATTGGGCAACTAATGAAAAACTGTTTTTT.

The chain is built from TRBV6-4 and TRBJ1-2; D gene uncertain. The ends were cut back, 4 bases at V and 2 bases at J, with 14 bases in the middle. Germline values: CDR1 MRHNA, CDR2 SNTAGT. The CDR3 covers 15 residues. Here the CDR3 DNA reads TGTGCCAGCAGTGGTCGAGGTACTGTAAACTATGGCTACACCTTC. This encodes CASSGRGTVNYGYTF.

This clone was seen many times. The chain employs TRBV27 and TRBJ2-7; the D gene is possibly TRBD1 (5 bases). CDR3 length equals 15 residues. The germline V gene has CDR1 MNHEY and CDR2 SMNVEV (reference sequence). V lost 7 bases and J lost 5, with 21 bases in between. This chain's CDR3 is CASTPRAGFNHEQYF. The DNA of the CDR3 is TGTGCCAGCACCCCTAGGGCAGGGTTCAACCACGAGCAGTACTTC.

The chain has TRBV6-5 and TRBJ2-5, with 7 nucleotides matching TRBD1. Germline CDR1 and CDR2: MNHEY and SVGAGI. This CDR3 is built from 14 residues. V was pared by 0 bases and J by 4 bases, with 2 bases of the junction left unmatched. CDR3 nucleotide sequence: TGTGCCAGCAGTTACTCCACAGGGGTAGAGACCCAGTACTTC. Amino acids: CASSYSTGVETQYF.

The gene calls are TRBV27 and TRBJ1-4; 7 positions match TRBD1. V shed 3 bases, J shed 8 bases, and the junction held 6 bases outside the gene matches. The CDR3 is 14 amino acids. CDR1 is MNHEY and CDR2 is SMNVEV in the germline V gene (reference sequence). This CDR3 reads CASSFQGGGEKLFF. CDR3 DNA: TGTGCCAGCAGTTTTCAGGGGGGGGGAGAAAAACTGTTTTTT.

This chain links TRBV20-1 with TRBJ1-6; D is unresolved. Looked up from germline, CDR1 is DFQATT and CDR2 is SNEGSKA (reference sequence). The CDR3 has 11 residues. V was trimmed by 3 bases and J by 10 bases, leaving 7 bases between them. The CDR3 is CSASQMSPLHF. The CDR3 nucleotides read TGCAGTGCTAGTCAAATGTCACCCCTCCACTTT.

Details on this clone: At the DNA level, this CDR3 is encoded by other sequences in the same sample as well. This chain uses TRBV7-9 with TRBJ2-5; TRBD1 might be the D (6 bases). Germline V gene lookup returns CDR1 SEHNR and CDR2 FQNEAQ (reference sequence). The CDR3 length is 15 residues. Trimming cost V 0 bases and J 1 base, with 9 bases left between them. The CDR3 reads CASSLAGRGQETQYF. The DNA for the CDR3 is TGTGCCAGCAGCTTAGCGGGCAGGGGCCAAGAGACCCAGTACTTC.

J is TRBJ2-5 and V is TRBV7-9; TRBD1 agrees at 9 bases. Per germline, CDR1 SEHNR and CDR2 FQNEAQ (reference sequence). V lost 5 bases to trimming and J lost 2 bases; unmatched junction nucleotides: 9. The CDR3 totals 16 residues. CDR3 nucleotide sequence: TGTGCCAGCAGCGTTGGACTACAGGGGGCTCAAGAGACCCAGTACTTC. This translates into CASSVGLQGAQETQYF.

The chain joins TRBV7-9 to TRBJ2-5, with D maybe TRBD2 (5 bases). Looked up from germline, CDR1 is SEHNR and CDR2 is FQNEAQ (reference sequence). V lost 1 base, J lost 5 bases, and 11 bases lay in between. This CDR3 has 14 amino acids. CDR3 loop: CASSLVAGVETQYF. For the CDR3, the DNA is TGTGCCAGCAGCTTAGTGGCGGGTGTGGAGACCCAGTACTTC.

The V and J genes are TRBV27 and TRBJ2-7; no reliable D call. The CDR3 consists of 13 residues. Germline CDR1 and CDR2: MNHEY and SMNVEV (reference sequence). Trimming cost V 6 bases and J 0 bases, with 9 bases left between them. The CDR3 sequence is CASRLESSYEQYF. DNA of the CDR3: TGTGCCAGCAGACTGGAGTCCTCCTACGAGCAGTACTTC.

CDR3 sequence: CATSNSLGGEHTEAFF. Written as DNA, the CDR3 is TGTGCCACCAGCAATTCTTTAGGGGGAGAACACACTGAAGCTTTCTTT. The chain couples TRBV15 to TRBJ1-1, with D tentatively TRBD1 (6 bases). From germline, CDR1 is LNHNV and CDR2 YYDKDF (reference sequence). This CDR3 spans 16 amino acids. V was trimmed by 4 bases and J by 3 bases, leaving 18 bases between them.

J is TRBJ2-3 and V is TRBV28; no clear D. The CDR3 runs to 12 residues. Trimming removed 4 bases at V and 2 bases at J, with 4 bases between. Germline-derived CDR1 and CDR2 are MDHEN and SYDVKM. The DNA of the CDR3 is TGTGCCAGCAGTTCAACCACAGATACGCAGTATTTT. The encoded protein is CASSSTTDTQYF. Variable domain in full (rest from reference TRBV28 and TRBJ2-3): DVKVTQSSRYLVKRTGEKVFLECVQDMDHENMFWYRQDPGLGLRLIYFSYDVKMKEKGDIPEGYSVSREKKERFSLILESASTNQTSMYLCASSSTTDTQYFGPGTRLTVL.

The chain is built from TRBV14 and TRBJ2-6; TRBD1 matches 9 bases. Germline values: CDR1 SGHDN, CDR2 FVKESK. The CDR3 loop spans 16 amino acids. J was trimmed by 4 bases and V by 2 bases; bases with no gene match: 3. CDR3 bases: TGTGCCAGCAGCCAATACAGGGGGCCAGGGGCCAACGTCCTGACTTTC. As protein: CASSQYRGPGANVLTF.

The chain joins TRBV4-3 to TRBJ1-3; perhaps TRBD1 as D (5 bases). This CDR3 has 15 amino acids. Germline values: CDR1 LGHNA, CDR2 YSLEER. Trimming cost V 0 bases and J 4 bases, with 10 bases left between them. The CDR3 region has the DNA TGCGCCAGCAGCCAAGAAAGGGGTAGAGGAAACACCATATATTTT. This gives the protein CASSQERGRGNTIYF.

V gene TRBV11-2 combines with J gene TRBJ2-2; D gene unclear. The germline gives CDR1 SGHAT, CDR2 FQNNGV. The V gene lost 3 bases and the J gene lost 1 base, with 9 bases spanning the gap. This CDR3 spans 15 amino acids. CDR3 sequence: CASSFYGENTGELFF. CDR3 in DNA: TGTGCCAGCAGCTTTTACGGCGAGAACACCGGGGAGCTGTTTTTT.

J is TRBJ2-7 and V is TRBV11-2; D gene uncertain. CDR3 length equals 13 residues. Trimming stripped 0 bases from V and 1 base from J, with 4 bases between. Germline V gene data show CDR1 as SGHAT and CDR2 as FQNNGV. CDR3 protein: CASSLDISYEQYF. DNA of the CDR3: TGTGCCAGCAGCTTAGACATATCCTACGAGCAGTACTTC.

The CDR3 DNA reads as TGTGCCAGCAGCTTGGACAGGGGGCCAGGAACTAATGAAAAACTGTTTTTT. Protein product: CASSLDRGPGTNEKLFF. V usage is TRBV7-2 and J usage is TRBJ1-4; TRBD1 matches 11 bases. Looked up from germline, CDR1 is SGHTA and CDR2 is FQGNSA. V lost 3 bases to trimming and J lost 1 base; unmatched junction nucleotides: 4. The CDR3 is 17 amino acids.

The chain recombines TRBV11-2 with TRBJ1-1, with unresolved D. The CDR3 is 12 residues long. Germline loops: CDR1 SGHAT, CDR2 FQNNGV. The V end was cut by 5 bases, the J end by 10 bases, with 14 bases between. The CDR3 bases are TGTGCCAGCAGCATGCAGACACCACGAGCTTTCTTT. Encoded protein: CASSMQTPRAFF.

V gene TRBV6-4 combines with J gene TRBJ2-2, with 8 nucleotides matching TRBD2. The CDR3 extends over 13 amino acids. CDR1 and CDR2 from the germline V gene are MRHNA and SNTAGT. With V trimmed by 6 bases and J by 5 bases, 2 bases remained unmatched. The DNA of the CDR3 is TGTGCCAGCAGACGGGAGGGGACCGGGGAGCTGTTTTTT. This translates into CASRREGTGELFF.

The J gene is TRBJ1-2, the V gene TRBV3-1 (or the pseudogene TRBV3-2); TRBD1 might be the D (5 bases). CDR1 and CDR2 from the germline V gene are LGHDT and YNNKEL (reference sequence). There are 13 residues in the CDR3. Trimming stripped 0 bases from V and 5 bases from J, with 7 bases between. CDR3 nucleotides: TGTGCCAGCAGCCAAGAGGAGGGGTATGGCTACACCTTC. Translating it yields CASSQEEGYGYTF.

V gene TRBV5-4 combines with J gene TRBJ1-5; possible D gene TRBD1, 6 bases. The CDR3 runs to 15 residues. V shed 4 bases and J shed 0 bases, with 11 bases lying between them. CDR1 is SGHNT, CDR2 YYREEE, per germline (reference sequence). CDR3 sequence (DNA): TGTGCCAGCAGCCGGACAGAAAATAGCAATCAGCCCCAGCATTTT. Protein product: CASSRTENSNQPQHF. Supplemented by reference TRBV5-4 and TRBJ1-5, the full variable domain reads ETGVTQSPTHLIKTRGQQVTLRCSSQSGHNTVSWYQQALGQGPQFIFQYYREEENGRGNFPPRFSGLQFPNYSSELNVNALELDDSALYLCASSRTENSNQPQHFGDGTRLSIL.

CDR3 bases: TGTGCCAGCAGCCAAGATACAAGCGGGGGGGCCCATGAGCAGTTCTTC. This sequence encodes CASSQDTSGGAHEQFF. This chain links TRBV3-1 (or the pseudogene TRBV3-2) with TRBJ2-1; the match to TRBD2 covers 10 bases. The CDR3 has 16 amino acids. Germline-derived CDR1 and CDR2 are LGHDT and YNNKEL (reference sequence). With V trimmed by 0 bases and J by 8 bases, 7 bases remained unmatched.

This chain links TRBV27 with TRBJ2-1; TRBD1 is a possible D gene (5 bases). Germline CDR1 is MNHEY and CDR2 is SMNVEV (reference sequence). The CDR3 sequence is 11 residues long. V was pared by 9 bases and J by 8 bases, with 11 bases between. In DNA form, the CDR3 reads TGTGCCAGTAATCAGGGCTATGAGCAGTTCTTC. It specifies CASNQGYEQFF.

The chain joins TRBV27 to TRBJ1-2; D is ambiguous. Trimming shortened V by 2 bases and J by 4 bases, and 17 bases separated the two germline ends. Germline lookup yields CDR1 MNHEY and CDR2 SMNVEV (reference sequence). The CDR3 has 16 residues. CDR3 protein: CASSLKGRPNLYGYTF. The DNA of the CDR3 is TGTGCCAGCAGTTTAAAAGGCAGACCCAATCTCTATGGCTACACCTTC.